What follows is one T cell receptor (beta chain) and its context. This specimen belongs to a study of T cell changes during pregnancy in multiple sclerosis. CDR1 is WSHSY and CDR2 is SAAADI in the germline V gene. J lost 9 bases, V lost 7 bases, and 11 bases had no gene match. The CDR3 consists of 14 residues. Clones were read by immunoSEQ multiplex PCR, and TCRdb kept only the in-frame ones, dropping some. The profile shows more than 45,000 clones, approximately 92% of them singletons. The sequences come from CD4+ T cells from peripheral blood mononuclear cells, collected in the second trimester of pregnancy. The chain recombines TRBV10-2 with TRBJ2-2, with 7 bases lining up with TRBD1. The TCR was taken from a female donor in good health, enrolled as a control in a pregnancy study. The CDR3 reads CASTPGTVFRELFF. For the CDR3, the DNA is TGCGCCAGCACCCCCGGGACAGTCTTCCGGGAGCTGTTTTTT.